One and the same sample provided the 17 T cell receptor beta chains below, sequenced in a study of T cells after yellow fever vaccination. TCRdb recomputed calls from the 5' RACE reads with MiXCR, one row per CDR3 protein. Of just under 600,000 distinct CDR3 sequences listed, less than 15% are singletons. Sample: PBMCs, taken on the day of the yellow fever booster vaccination. Receptors were obtained from a man aged 25 to 45 who received the YFV17D yellow fever vaccine.

This clonotype was counted a few times. The chain is built from TRBV7-8 and TRBJ2-7; TRBD2 might be the D (6 bases). The V gene lost 5 bases and the J gene lost 3 bases, with 11 bases spanning the gap. The CDR3 sequence is 13 residues long. Per the germline V gene, CDR1 is SGHVS and CDR2 is FQNEAQ. The CDR3 nucleotides read TGTGCCAGCAGCCGGGAGTCGGGCTACGAGCAGTACTTC. It codes for CASSRESGYEQYF.

The chain recombines TRBV27 with TRBJ1-1; D is possibly TRBD1 (6 bases). The V gene's germline CDR1 is MNHEY and CDR2 SMNVEV (reference sequence). The CDR3 extends over 15 amino acids. Trimming stripped 3 bases from V and 1 base from J, with 12 bases between. CDR3 protein: CASSFHRVRNTEAFF. Written as DNA, the CDR3 is TGTGCCAGCAGTTTTCACAGGGTCCGGAACACTGAAGCTTTCTTT.

The table lists this clonotype with a few counts. The CDR3 coding sequence is TGCAGTGCTAGGGTTGGGACTAAAACTCCAGGGGAGCAGTTCTTC. Its protein is CSARVGTKTPGEQFF. The chain carries TRBV20-1 and TRBJ2-1, with TRBD2 matching 7 bases. The V segment lost 3 bases and the J segment 10 bases; nucleotides outside the gene matches: 15. In germline, CDR1 is DFQATT, CDR2 SNEGSKA (reference sequence). This CDR3 region has 15 residues.

This clonotype showed up just a few times. The V gene is TRBV12-3 or TRBV12-4, the J gene TRBJ2-1; the match to TRBD2 covers 15 bases. The V segment lost 5 bases and the J segment 7 bases; nucleotides outside the gene matches: 6. This CDR3 contains 16 residues. The CDR3, as DNA: TGTGCCAGCAGTCCCCGGACTAGCGGGAGGGTGAATGAGCAGTTCTTC. Translating gives CASSPRTSGRVNEQFF.

CDR3 DNA: TGTGCCTTCGTGGGCAAGCCGGGGCTTTATGAAAAACTGTTTTTT. Protein sequence: CAFVGKPGLYEKLFF. V is TRBV19 and J is TRBJ1-4, with a possible D match to TRBD1 (5 bases). V lost 11 bases and J 6 bases, leaving 22 bases between the germline ends. Germline CDR1 LNHDA, CDR2 SQIVND (reference sequence). The CDR3 is made up of 15 amino acids.

The chain recombines TRBV9 with TRBJ2-3; TRBD2 matches 10 bases. The CDR3 spans 17 residues. CDR1 is SGDLS, CDR2 YYNGEE, per germline. Trimming took 3 bases from V and 1 from J; bases not matched to a gene: 8. CDR3 protein: CASSARAGGGGTDTQYF. Here the CDR3 DNA reads TGTGCCAGCAGCGCCAGAGCGGGAGGGGGGGGCACAGATACGCAGTATTTT.

In this sample, this clonotype turned up a few times. The rearrangement links TRBV10-1 to TRBJ2-1; the match to TRBD1 covers 8 bases. V lost 3 bases and J lost 6; bases outside the gene matches: 7. The CDR3 has 15 residues. Germline CDR1 and CDR2: WNHNN and SYGVQD (reference sequence). The CDR3 DNA follows: TGCGCCAGCAGTGAAGGTGGGGACAGGACCAATGAGCAGTTCTTC. Encoded protein: CASSEGGDRTNEQFF.

This clonotype was observed many times. The gene calls are TRBV11-2 and TRBJ2-3, with D perhaps given as TRBD1 or TRBD2 (5 bases each). The CDR3 runs to 15 residues. Trimming removed 5 bases at V and 0 bases at J, with 12 bases between. Germline CDR1 and CDR2: SGHAT and FQNNGV. CDR3 residues: CASSQGTASTDTQYF. In DNA form, the CDR3 reads TGTGCCAGCAGCCAAGGGACGGCTAGCACAGATACGCAGTATTTT.

This clonotype was observed a handful of times. The chain combines TRBV11-2 with TRBJ2-1, with a possible D match to TRBD2 (5 bases). CDR3 length: 15 amino acids. Trimming cost V 4 bases and J 4 bases, with 14 bases left between them. Germline V gene data show CDR1 as SGHAT and CDR2 as FQNNGV. CDR3 nucleotides: TGTGCCAGCAGCTCCCCCCGCGGGCGGTACAATGAGCAGTTCTTC. Its protein product is CASSSPRGRYNEQFF. The whole variable domain, remainder taken from reference TRBV11-2 and TRBJ2-1, is EAGVAQSPRYKIIEKRQSVAFWCNPISGHATLYWYQQILGQGPKLLIQFQNNGVVDDSQLPKDRFSAERLKGVDSTLKIQPAKLEDSAVYLCASSSPRGRYNEQFFGPGTRLTVL.

This chain connects TRBV20-1 to TRBJ2-5; 8 nucleotides match TRBD2. The CDR3 runs 14 residues. J was trimmed by 5 bases and V by 5 bases; bases with no gene match: 10. Germline V gene sequence: CDR1 DFQATT, CDR2 SNEGSKA (reference sequence). DNA for the CDR3: TGCAGTGCTCTACCGGGGGGGTTACTGGAGACCCAGTACTTC. It translates to CSALPGGLLETQYF.

A few counts support this clonotype. This CDR3 is CASSQLAGDTDTQYF. The DNA for the CDR3 is TGTGCCAGCAGCCAACTAGCGGGGGACACAGATACGCAGTATTTT. The J gene is TRBJ2-3, the V gene TRBV14, with TRBD2 matching over 10 bases. V trimming: 2 bases; J trimming: 2 bases; junction bases outside the gene matches: 1. The CDR3 consists of 15 residues. CDR1 SGHDN and CDR2 FVKESK come from the germline V gene.

This clonotype appeared a few times. This sequence joins TRBV6-1 and TRBJ2-1; 12 bases are shared with TRBD2. The CDR3 totals 14 residues. Germline V gene data show CDR1 as MNHNS and CDR2 as SASEGT. Trimming at V came to 6 bases and at J to 8 bases, leaving 5 bases not matched to a gene. CDR3 DNA sequence: TGTGCCAGCAGGATGACTAGCGGGAGCCATGAGCAGTTCTTC. The encoded protein is CASRMTSGSHEQFF.

The gene calls are TRBV20-1 and TRBJ2-7, with D perhaps given as TRBD1 or TRBD2 (5 bases each). V shed 0 bases and J shed 0 bases, with 15 bases lying between them. The CDR3 is made up of 16 amino acids. CDR1 is DFQATT and CDR2 is SNEGSKA in the germline V gene (reference sequence). This chain's CDR3 is CSARDPRGPSSYEQYF. The CDR3 DNA reads TGCAGTGCTAGAGATCCGAGGGGACCTAGCTCCTACGAGCAGTACTTC.

This clonotype showed up many times. The rearrangement uses TRBV9 and TRBJ2-1; no clear D gene. V lost 0 bases to trimming and J lost 8 bases, with 12 bases between them. This CDR3 comprises 14 residues. Per the germline V gene, CDR1 is SGDLS and CDR2 is YYNGEE. CDR3 coding DNA: TGTGCCAGCAGCGTAGGGGATAGTCTCGATGAGCAGTTCTTC. This encodes CASSVGDSLDEQFF. Full variable domain (outside the CDR3, taken from reference TRBV9 and TRBJ2-1): DSGVTQTPKHLITATGQRVTLRCSPRSGDLSVYWYQQSLDQGLQFLIQYYNGEERAKGNILERFSAQQFPDLHSELNLSSLELGDSALYFCASSVGDSLDEQFFGPGTRLTVL.

The chain carries TRBV12-3 or TRBV12-4 and TRBJ1-1; possibly TRBD1 for D (6 bases). V shed 8 bases and J shed 2 bases, with 15 bases lying between them. The CDR3 runs to 14 residues. The CDR3 DNA sequence: TGTGCCAGCGCCAAGAGGGGGGTAAACACTGAAGCTTTCTTT. Its protein product is CASAKRGVNTEAFF.

Only a few counts were recorded for this clonotype. CDR3 amino acids: CASSYDYSSPLHF. The CDR3 nucleotides read TGTGCCAGCAGTTACGATTACAGTTCACCCCTCCACTTT. The rearrangement joins TRBV6-6 to TRBJ1-6; no firm D call. CDR3 length: 13 residues. Germline CDR1 is MNHNY and CDR2 is SVGAGI (reference sequence). Trimming left V 2 bases short and J 9 bases short, with 8 bases between.

This clonotype was recorded at least ten times. The V gene is TRBV7-9, the J gene TRBJ2-4, with a weak D call TRBD1 (6 bases). The V gene lost 1 base and the J gene lost 0 bases, with 7 bases spanning the gap. The germline V gene encodes CDR1 SEHNR and CDR2 FQNEAQ (reference sequence). This CDR3 comprises 15 residues. The CDR3 DNA is TGTGCCAGCAGCTTAGGGGGGCTAGCCAAAAACATTCAGTACTTC. Translated: CASSLGGLAKNIQYF.